What follows is one T cell receptor beta chain and its context. Its matching antigen is unknown. The PCR employed 60 Vbeta primers together with 13 Jbeta primers. Profiling relied on immunoSEQ multiplex PCR, and the TCRdb table lists in-frame clones only, not all of them. Of more than 90,000 clones in the sample, over 65% were seen once. The data originate from a study of cytomegalovirus exposure and HLA in healthy donors. Notes on the study in general: Researchers counted around 160 TCR beta chains as cytomegalovirus-associated. It was reported that the classifier diagnosed cytomegalovirus status with high specificity and sensitivity in both the original and validation cohorts.

Trimming took off 2 bases at V and 3 bases at J, with 11 bases between the two ends. There are 15 residues in the CDR3. Germline CDR1 is SEHNR and CDR2 is FQNEAQ (reference sequence). The sequenced sample was PBMCs. This chain links TRBV7-9 with TRBJ1-5, with D possibly TRBD1 on 6 matching bases. This receptor was taken from a woman aged 25 to 45 in good health and CMV-seronegative. The DNA for the CDR3 is TGTGCCAGCAGCTTATCTGGACAGCTCAATCAGCCCCAGCATTTT. It codes for CASSLSGQLNQPQHF.